The next 5 T cell receptor beta chains were all read from a single sample in a study of Ad26.COV2.S vaccination and SARS-CoV-2 variants. The assay was immunoSEQ multiplex PCR, and TCRdb's table has in-frame clones only and misses some. This table has hundreds of thousands of clones, approximately 92% appearing once. Treatment in this sample: about 20 received Ad26.COV2.S at low or high dose, single or two shots; roughly 5 received placebo; per-sample allocation not given. Collection of the samples took place on day 63 after the first injection of vaccine or placebo. Specimen: peripheral blood, collected in a trial of Ad26.COV2.S vaccine versus placebo. These receptors were collected from a person aged 18-65 years who received the Ad26.COV2.S COVID-19 vaccine or a placebo.

The chain carries TRBV5-1 and TRBJ1-2; D remains ambiguous. This CDR3 region has 14 residues. V dropped 2 bases and J dropped 2 bases, with 10 bases sitting between them. The germline gives CDR1 SGHRS, CDR2 YFSETQ. The CDR3 loop is CASSFRGLNYGYTF. The CDR3 DNA reads TGCGCCAGCAGCTTTCGGGGATTAAACTATGGCTACACCTTC.

The chain links TRBV11-3 to TRBJ2-5; D is perhaps TRBD1 (7 bases). Trimming shortened V by 4 bases and J by 4 bases, and 16 bases separated the two germline ends. CDR3 length: 15 amino acids. The germline gives CDR1 SGHNT, CDR2 YENEEA. CDR3 sequence (DNA): TGTGCCAGCAGCTCGACAGGGAGGAGAGGAGAGACCCAGTACTTC. Translating gives CASSSTGRRGETQYF.

The V gene is TRBV7-6, the J gene TRBJ2-1, with D maybe TRBD1 (5 bases). The CDR3 extends over 13 amino acids. Looked up from germline, CDR1 is SGHVS and CDR2 is FNYEAQ. V was pared by 4 bases and J by 4 bases, with 8 bases between. In DNA form, the CDR3 reads TGTGCCAGCAGCTGGACACTTTACAATGAGCAGTTCTTC. Protein sequence: CASSWTLYNEQFF.

This sequence joins TRBV2 and TRBJ1-1; 8 bases line up with TRBD1. Looked up from germline, CDR1 is SNHLY and CDR2 is FYNNEI. This CDR3 has 14 amino acids. The J segment lost 4 bases and the V segment lost 5 bases, leaving 6 bases of the junction unmatched. CDR3 sequence (DNA): TGTGCCAGCAGTCCTCGGACAGGGTCCACTGAAGCTTTCTTT. Translating gives CASSPRTGSTEAFF.

The V call is TRBV4-3, the J call TRBJ1-3, with D perhaps TRBD1 (5 bases). Trimming took 2 bases from V and 0 from J, leaving 11 bases between them. The CDR3 has 16 residues. Germline V CDR1 and CDR2: LGHNA, YSLEER. CDR3 sequence (DNA): TGCGCCAGCAGCCAACGGGACGGGAACTCTGGAAACACCATATATTTT. Residues: CASSQRDGNSGNTIYF.